The entry below describes one TCR beta chain. The data are from a study of blood T cells in healthy people across ages. Peripheral blood, around 10 milliliters per donor, was collected. Whenever a sample was processed, at least 6.5 million PBMCs were isolated. It was with a sample-barcoded 5' primer and a J-beta primer mix that a second PCR of about 6 to 12 cycles was run. MiXCR was run by TCRdb on the 5' RACE reads, yielding one entry per CDR3 protein. The repertoire holds around 620,000 distinct CDR3 sequences, with 27% as singletons. Per germline, CDR1 DFQATT and CDR2 SNEGSKA (reference sequence). The germline V and J ends were trimmed by 0 bases and 2 bases, with 10 bases remaining between them. This CDR3 spans 14 amino acids.

Sequencing was done on a sample of blood. This chain links TRBV20-1 with TRBJ1-1; no clear D. This TCR was sampled from a woman in her sixties or seventies in good health. The CDR3 region has the DNA TGCAGTGCTAGAGATCCTAAGGCAAACACTGAAGCTTTCTTT. This codes for CSARDPKANTEAFF.